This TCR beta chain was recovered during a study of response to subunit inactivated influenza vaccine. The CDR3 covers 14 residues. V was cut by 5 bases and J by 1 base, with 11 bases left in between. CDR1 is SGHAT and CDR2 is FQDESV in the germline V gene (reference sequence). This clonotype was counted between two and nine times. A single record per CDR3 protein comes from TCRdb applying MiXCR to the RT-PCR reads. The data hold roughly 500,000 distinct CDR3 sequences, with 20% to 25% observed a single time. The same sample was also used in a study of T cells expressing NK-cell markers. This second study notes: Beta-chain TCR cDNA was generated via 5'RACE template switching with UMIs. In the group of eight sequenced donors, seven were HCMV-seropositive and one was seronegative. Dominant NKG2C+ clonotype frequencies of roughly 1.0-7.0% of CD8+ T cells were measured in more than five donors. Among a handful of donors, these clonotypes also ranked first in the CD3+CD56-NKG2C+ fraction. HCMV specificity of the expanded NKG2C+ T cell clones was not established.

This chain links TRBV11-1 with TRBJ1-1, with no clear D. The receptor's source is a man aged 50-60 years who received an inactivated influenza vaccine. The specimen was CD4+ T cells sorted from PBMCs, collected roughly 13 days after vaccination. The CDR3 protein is CASSAATTNTEAFF. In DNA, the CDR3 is TGTGCCAGCAGCGCCGCGACAACGAACACTGAAGCTTTCTTT.